What follows describes a single TCR beta chain. These data are taken from a study of blood T cell repertoires in COVID-19. Study-wide background: Whether acute or convalescent, the COVID-19 samples came from the United States, Italy and Spain. The analysed material was cDNA or gDNA that came from T cells, B-cell-depleted T cells, or PBMCs.

Authors' analysis steps: Reference gene primer amplification gave nucleated cell count estimates. Assay: immunoSEQ multiplex PCR; the TCRdb copy retains only in-frame clones and omits some. The V and J calls and clone size were taken over from that table, and D and trimming were inferred from the DNA. The sample yields fewer than 300,000 clones, around 87% seen once. This CDR3 comprises 14 residues. With 2 bases clipped from V and 2 bases from J, the junction kept 3 bases outside the gene matches. From germline, CDR1 is MGHRA and CDR2 YSYEKL. Sequenced input: peripheral blood. This chain joins TRBV4-1 and TRBJ2-7; 7 nucleotides align to TRBD2. The receptor was derived from a woman aged 45-59 years with acute or convalescent COVID-19. The CDR3 sequence is CASSQRGLPYEQYF. DNA for the CDR3: TGCGCCAGCAGCCAAAGGGGACTACCCTACGAGCAGTACTTC.